These 14 T cell receptor beta chains were sequenced from one sample in a study of monozygotic twins with inflammatory bowel disease. Reanalyzing the 5' RACE reads, TCRdb keeps one entry per CDR3 protein, without DNA. This sample contains around 380,000 distinct CDR3 sequences. Sequencing was carried out using blood. The receptors here all came from a human donor with ulcerative colitis or Crohn's disease, or a healthy co-twin of an affected twin (not recorded which).

This chain joins TRBV29-1 and TRBJ2-1; TCRdb reports TRBD1, a call that lacks DNA to check it against. CDR1 and CDR2 (germline): SQVTM, ANQGSEA. The length of the CDR3 is 15 residues. This chain's CDR3 is CSVEGRAPYINEQFF.

The chain employs TRBV3-1 and TRBJ2-2. The CDR3 contains 15 residues. Germline V lookup: CDR1 LGHDT, CDR2 YNNKEL (reference sequence). The CDR3 is CASSPQMLLAGELFF.

V usage is TRBV20-1 and J usage is TRBJ1-1. Germline loops: CDR1 DFQATT, CDR2 SNEGSKA (reference sequence). The CDR3 spans 12 residues. This chain's CDR3 is CGAREGIVGAFF.

The chain is built from TRBV20-1 and TRBJ2-3; TCRdb names TRBD2, which stays unverified in the absence of DNA. Germline V gene lookup returns CDR1 DFQATT and CDR2 SNEGSKA (reference sequence). This CDR3 comprises 14 residues. CDR3 loop: CSARRGTGTDTQYF.

This chain joins TRBV7-2 and TRBJ1-2; as DNA is missing, the TRBD1 call by TCRdb cannot be tested. The CDR3 has 12 amino acids. The germline V gene encodes CDR1 SGHTA and CDR2 FQGNSA. CDR3 loop: CASSPGQGDYTF.

The V and J genes are TRBV19 and TRBJ1-5. Germline CDR1 is LNHDA and CDR2 is SQIVND (reference sequence). This CDR3 has 16 residues. The CDR3 region is CAPRYRRVESNQPQHF.

CDR3: CASSPLLGGTDTQYF. The chain has TRBV7-9 and TRBJ2-3; the TCRdb call, TRBD2, lacks DNA for checking. The CDR3 covers 15 residues. Germline CDR1 reads SEHNR; CDR2 reads FQNEAQ (reference sequence).

The chain is built from TRBV7-9 and TRBJ1-5. The V gene's germline CDR1 is SEHNR and CDR2 FQNEAQ (reference sequence). The CDR3 runs 12 residues. The CDR3 reads CASSSPNQPQHF.

The V and J genes are TRBV24-1 and TRBJ2-1; TCRdb picks TRBD1, but there is no DNA to check that call. CDR3 size: 17 residues. Germline V gives CDR1 KGHDR, CDR2 SFDVKD. Here the CDR3 reads CATSGGLHDRGYNEQFF.

V is TRBV6-1 and J is TRBJ2-5; TCRdb indicates TRBD1, and absent DNA this call remains unverified. Germline lookup yields CDR1 MNHNS and CDR2 SASEGT. CDR3 size: 15 residues. The CDR3 loop reads CASSRDALYQETQYF.

The gene calls are TRBV9 and TRBJ2-1; lacking DNA, the TRBD2 call made by TCRdb goes unchecked. This CDR3 has 16 amino acids. The germline CDR1 and CDR2 sequences are SGDLS and YYNGEE. This chain's CDR3 is CASSIKKGTAVNEQFF.

V is TRBV3-1 and J is TRBJ2-1. Germline V gives CDR1 LGHDT, CDR2 YNNKEL (reference sequence). The CDR3 spans 15 residues. The CDR3: CASSTHYKGGNEQFF.

J is TRBJ1-2 and V is TRBV29-1. The CDR3 extends over 11 amino acids. Germline lookup yields CDR1 SQVTM and CDR2 ANQGSEA. The CDR3 region is CSVESRNGYTF.

This chain links TRBV29-1 with TRBJ1-2; with no DNA, the TCRdb D assignment of TRBD1 cannot be verified. CDR1 is SQVTM and CDR2 is ANQGSEA in the germline V gene. CDR3 length equals 14 residues. CDR3 sequence reads: CSVGSRQSSYGYTF. The full variable domain, rest sourced from reference TRBV29-1 and TRBJ1-2, is SAVISQKPSRDICQRGTSLTIQCQVDSQVTMMFWYRQQPGQSLTLIATANQGSEATYESGFVIDKFPISRPNLTFSTLTVSNMSPEDSSIYLCSVGSRQSSYGYTFGSGTRLTVV.